This TCR beta chain was captured by sequencing in a study of fetal regulatory T cell absence and autoimmunity. Germline V gene data show CDR1 as SGHTA and CDR2 as FQGNSA. After removal of 2 bases from V and 3 bases from J, the junction contained 17 bases not matched to a gene. The CDR3 loop spans 19 amino acids. The assay was run at survey level. TCRdb's table, derived via immunoSEQ multiplex PCR, lists solely in-frame clones and lacks some. The data contain just over 45,000 clones, roughly 80% of them seen just once; the ten biggest clones take up 0.4% to 0.45%. The sequenced material came from cord blood. The TCR comes from a newborn boy with IPEX syndrome. This chain connects TRBV7-2 to TRBJ2-7; 9 nucleotides agree with TRBD1. The DNA for the CDR3 is TGTGCCAGCAGCTTAAGAGGAACCCTTGGAGGACAGGGGCTCTACGAGCAGTACTTC. Amino acid sequence: CASSLRGTLGGQGLYEQYF.